This T cell receptor (beta chain) stems from a study of blood T cells in healthy people across ages. Per the germline V gene, CDR1 is GTSNPN and CDR2 is SVGIG (reference sequence). With V trimmed by 1 base and J by 4 bases, 6 bases remained unmatched. This CDR3 comprises 17 residues. PCR was performed a second time for about 6 to 11 cycles using a sample-barcoded 5' primer and a J-beta primer mix. TCRdb analysed the 5' RACE reads with MiXCR anew, one entry per CDR3 protein. The data hold under 750,000 distinct CDR3 sequences, with roughly 48% observed a single time. The sample consisted of blood. This chain connects TRBV30 to TRBJ2-2; 13 bases map to TRBD2. This TCR was recovered from a man of 80 years or more in good health. This CDR3 reads CAWSGKGTSGITGELFF. CDR3 sequence (DNA): TGTGCCTGGAGTGGAAAAGGGACTAGCGGGATCACCGGGGAGCTGTTTTTT. Complete variable domain (other parts from reference TRBV30 and TRBJ2-2): SQTIHQWPATLVQPVGSPLSLECTVEGTSNPNLYWYRQAAGRGLQLLFYSVGIGQISSEVPQNLSASRPQDRQFILSSKKLLLSDSGFYLCAWSGKGTSGITGELFFGEGSRLTVL.